Presented here are 19 T cell receptor beta chains from one specimen sequenced in a study of blood T cell repertoires in COVID-19 (dated by TCRdb to 2018 to 2020). Libraries were prepared through the immunoSEQ multiplex PCR assay. The immuneACCESS repertoire file appears here via TCRdb, limited to in-frame rearrangements. These files lack a portion of the clones; in checked studies, under half of the deficit traces to unresolved V genes, and the cause of the others is not known. The sample includes hundreds of thousands of clones, with around 86% observed a single time. Together, the top ten hold under 7.5% of the sample. Source material: peripheral blood. These receptor sequences come from a man aged 55 to 69 who had recovered from COVID-19.

The chain joins TRBV19 to TRBJ1-3; D gene unclear. The CDR3 covers 19 residues. CDR1 and CDR2 from the germline V gene are LNHDA and SQIVND (reference sequence). Trimming removed 5 bases from V and 0 bases from J, with 23 bases in between. In DNA, the CDR3 is TGTGCCAGTAGTCACCCCCCGGGGTCCGACCTCAGCTCTGGAAACACCATATATTTT. It translates to CASSHPPGSDLSSGNTIYF.

A word on this clone: The same CDR3 also results from other DNA sequences found in this sample. V gene TRBV15 combines with J gene TRBJ2-5; D is perhaps TRBD1 (5 bases). Trimming took 2 bases from V and 5 from J, leaving 9 bases between them. Germline lookup yields CDR1 LNHNV and CDR2 YYDKDF (reference sequence). The CDR3 covers 13 residues. The CDR3 loop reads CATSRQGSETQYF. CDR3 DNA sequence: TGTGCCACCAGCAGACAGGGTTCGGAGACCCAGTACTTC.

In its sample, this clone was seen once. The rearrangement joins TRBV1 to TRBJ1-2; the DNA was not compared with TRBD1, the D call given in the table. TRBV1 is flagged as a pseudogene. There are 15 residues in the CDR3. The CDR3 protein is CTSSRNPPGVYGYTF. The CDR3, as DNA: TGCACCAGCAGCCGAAACCCTCCAGGGGTCTATGGCTACACCTTC.

V gene TRBV20-1 combines with J gene TRBJ2-1, with 7 bases matching TRBD2. The trim removed 5 bases at V and 9 bases at J, leaving 4 bases unmatched. Germline CDR1 and CDR2: DFQATT and SNEGSKA (reference sequence). The CDR3 runs 11 residues. CDR3 DNA: TGCAGTGCTTGGCGGGAGATTGAGCAGTTCTTC. Amino acid sequence: CSAWREIEQFF.

This clone was seen a few times. The V and J genes are TRBV27 and TRBJ2-1; TRBD2 matches at 9 bases. V was pared by 5 bases and J by 2 bases, with 7 bases of the junction left unmatched. The CDR3 loop spans 16 amino acids. Germline V gene data show CDR1 as MNHEY and CDR2 as SMNVEV (reference sequence). The CDR3 is CASSILAGVTYNEQFF. DNA of the CDR3: TGTGCCAGCAGTATATTAGCGGGAGTAACCTACAATGAGCAGTTCTTC.

This chain uses TRBV7-9 with TRBJ2-2; 10 bases match TRBD2. In germline, CDR1 is SEHNR, CDR2 FQNEAQ (reference sequence). There are 19 residues in the CDR3. V lost 0 bases, J lost 4 bases, and 11 bases stayed unmatched. The CDR3 sequence: CASSLALLAGARGTGELFF. For the CDR3, the DNA is TGTGCCAGCAGCTTAGCGCTCCTAGCGGGGGCGAGGGGCACCGGGGAGCTGTTTTTT.

The CDR3 sequence: CASSLEGRKLFF. DNA of the CDR3: TGTGCCAGCAGCCTCGAGGGGAGGAAACTGTTTTTT. The chain links TRBV11-1 to TRBJ1-4; D is possibly TRBD1 (5 bases). The CDR3 extends over 12 amino acids. The ends were cut back, 5 bases at V and 11 bases at J, with 12 bases in the middle. Germline lookup yields CDR1 SGHAT and CDR2 FQDESV (reference sequence).

This clone has a single count. The chain joins TRBV7-2 to TRBJ2-3; 7 nucleotides match TRBD1. CDR1 is SGHTA and CDR2 is FQGNSA in the germline V gene. The ends lost 5 bases at V and 4 bases at J; junction bases unmatched: 9. This CDR3 has 15 amino acids. CDR3 in amino acids: CASSEDRMRADTQYF. The DNA for the CDR3 is TGTGCCAGCAGCGAGGACAGGATGCGCGCAGATACGCAGTATTTT.

The chain combines TRBV19 with TRBJ1-5; unclear D gene. Trimming pared 4 bases from V and 3 bases from J, leaving 13 bases between. CDR3 length: 15 residues. Looked up from germline, CDR1 is LNHDA and CDR2 is SQIVND (reference sequence). CDR3 sequence reads: CASSKAEGINQPQHF. CDR3 DNA: TGTGCCAGTAGTAAGGCCGAGGGTATCAATCAGCCCCAGCATTTT. Drawing the rest from reference TRBV19 and TRBJ1-5, the complete variable domain is DGGITQSPKYLFRKEGQNVTLSCEQNLNHDAMYWYRQDPGQGLRLIYYSQIVNDFQKGDIAEGYSVSREKKESFPLTVTSAQKNPTAFYLCASSKAEGINQPQHFGDGTRLSIL.

The chain carries TRBV2 and TRBJ1-2, with a tentative D call TRBD1 (6 bases). The CDR3 extends over 12 amino acids. The germline V and J ends were trimmed by 6 bases and 4 bases, with 9 bases remaining between them. The V gene's germline CDR1 is SNHLY and CDR2 FYNNEI. CDR3 in amino acids: CASRTGLYGYTF. The CDR3 coding sequence is TGTGCCAGCAGGACAGGACTCTATGGCTACACCTTC. The entire variable domain, with the rest obtained from reference TRBV2 and TRBJ1-2, is as follows: EPEVTQTPSHQVTQMGQEVILRCVPISNHLYFYWYRQILGQKVEFLVSFYNNEISEKSEIFDDQFSVERPDGSNFTLKIRSTKLEDSAMYFCASRTGLYGYTFGSGTRLTVV.

The chain combines TRBV13 with TRBJ2-7; 8 bases match TRBD2. With 5 bases clipped from V and 5 bases from J, the junction kept 17 bases outside the gene matches. The CDR3 is made up of 17 amino acids. Germline assignment: CDR1 PRHDT and CDR2 FYEKMQ (reference sequence). Here the CDR3 reads CASSPRGNRGGLNEQYF. The CDR3 coding sequence is TGTGCCAGCAGCCCCCGGGGGAACCGGGGGGGCCTCAACGAGCAGTACTTC. The whole variable domain, remainder taken from reference TRBV13 and TRBJ2-7, is AAGVIQSPRHLIKEKRETATLKCYPIPRHDTVYWYQQGPGQDPQFLISFYEKMQSDKGSIPDRFSAQQFSDYHSELNMSSLELGDSALYFCASSPRGNRGGLNEQYFGPGTRLTVT.

In its sample, this clone was seen once. V is TRBV15 and J is TRBJ2-3; 10 bases map to TRBD2. This CDR3 spans 16 amino acids. V dropped 2 bases and J dropped 1; count of bases not matched to a gene: 3. Germline V CDR1 and CDR2: LNHNV, YYDKDF (reference sequence). CDR3 nucleotide sequence: TGTGCCACCAGCAGACTAGCGGGAGTGGGCACAGATACGCAGTATTTT. Its protein product is CATSRLAGVGTDTQYF.

The rearrangement uses TRBV7-9 and TRBJ1-3; TRBD1 is a possible D gene (6 bases). The germline V and J ends were trimmed by 4 bases and 0 bases, with 13 bases remaining between them. CDR1 is SEHNR and CDR2 is FQNEAQ in the germline V gene (reference sequence). This CDR3 contains 16 residues. The CDR3 spells CASSYYRESSGNTIYF. CDR3 nucleotides: TGTGCCAGCAGCTATTACAGGGAGAGCTCTGGAAACACCATATATTTT.

The chain carries TRBV4-3 and TRBJ2-7, with 12 bases identical to TRBD2. V was clipped by 1 base and J by 5 bases; unmatched bases: 3. Germline CDR1 LGHNA, CDR2 YSLEER. The CDR3 is made up of 15 amino acids. CDR3 sequence (DNA): TGCGCCAGCAGCCAAGCTAGCGGGAGGGCCAACGAGCAGTACTTC. Translated, it gives CASSQASGRANEQYF.

CDR3 coding DNA: TGCGCCAGCAGCCTGACTAGCGGGAGGGCCGAGACCCAGTACTTC. This codes for CASSLTSGRAETQYF. V gene TRBV5-1 combines with J gene TRBJ2-5, with TRBD2 identical over 14 bases. Looked up from germline, CDR1 is SGHRS and CDR2 is YFSETQ. This CDR3 comprises 15 residues. V was clipped by 4 bases and J by 5 bases; unmatched bases: 4.

This clone came up a few times. The chain has TRBV7-6 and TRBJ2-1; the match to TRBD2 covers 7 bases. The CDR3 is made up of 16 amino acids. Per the germline V gene, CDR1 is SGHVS and CDR2 is FNYEAQ. V trimming: 1 base; J trimming: 7 bases; junction bases outside the gene matches: 10. The CDR3 loop is CASSLVTSFGANEQFF. The CDR3 DNA follows: TGTGCCAGCAGCTTAGTGACTAGCTTTGGGGCTAATGAGCAGTTCTTC.

Details on this clone: Other DNA sequences in this sample translate to the same CDR3. The J gene is TRBJ1-2, the V gene TRBV27; perhaps TRBD1 as D (6 bases). Trimming cost V 0 bases and J 8 bases, with 10 bases left between them. The CDR3 length is 13 residues. Germline lookup yields CDR1 MNHEY and CDR2 SMNVEV (reference sequence). CDR3 sequence: CASSLSRGGGYTF. CDR3 coding DNA: TGTGCCAGCAGTTTATCGAGGGGGGGAGGCTACACCTTC.

V usage is TRBV27 and J usage is TRBJ1-1, with D perhaps TRBD1 (5 bases). Germline V lookup: CDR1 MNHEY, CDR2 SMNVEV (reference sequence). Trimming took 2 bases from V and 8 from J, leaving 15 bases between them. The CDR3 has 14 residues. As DNA, the CDR3 is TGTGCCAGCAGTTTAAACCTCCCAGGGCGGGAAGCTTTCTTT. Its translation: CASSLNLPGREAFF.

The genes are TRBV19 and TRBJ2-3; D gene ambiguous. V was clipped by 2 bases and J by 2 bases, with 8 bases between them. The CDR3 contains 14 residues. Germline assignment: CDR1 LNHDA and CDR2 SQIVND (reference sequence). In DNA form, the CDR3 reads TGTGCCAGTAGTATAAGTCTAGTCACAGATACGCAGTATTTT. Translated: CASSISLVTDTQYF.